The entry below gives a single T cell receptor beta chain sequence along with its context. These data come from a study of blood T cell repertoires in COVID-19. V dropped 5 bases and J dropped 6 bases, with 15 bases sitting between them. CDR3 size: 14 residues. Germline V gene lookup returns CDR1 SGHAT and CDR2 FQNNGV. Clones were read by immunoSEQ multiplex PCR, and TCRdb kept only the in-frame ones, dropping some. The sample carries 250,000 or so clones, around 87% recorded once. The chain uses TRBV11-2 and TRBJ2-3; no firm D call. The sequencing sample was made of peripheral blood. This receptor was taken from a woman in her fifties or sixties with COVID-19, enrolled during active disease. CDR3 sequence: CASSPEIFSDTQYF. The CDR3 nucleotides are TGTGCCAGCAGCCCGGAGATTTTTTCCGATACGCAGTATTTT. Full variable domain (outside the CDR3, taken from reference TRBV11-2 and TRBJ2-3): EAGVAQSPRYKIIEKRQSVAFWCNPISGHATLYWYQQILGQGPKLLIQFQNNGVVDDSQLPKDRFSAERLKGVDSTLKIQPAKLEDSAVYLCASSPEIFSDTQYFGPGTRLTVL.